A single sample gave rise to the 29 T cell receptor beta chains below, sequenced in a study of cytomegalovirus exposure and HLA in healthy donors. PCR amplification relied on 60 Vbeta primers (plus 13 Jbeta primers). TCRdb's copy holds only in-frame clones and misses some; the assay was immunoSEQ multiplex PCR. This table has about 200,000 clones, about 75% appearing once. Sequenced: PBMCs. The receptors were gathered from a man aged 18 to 30 in good health and CMV-seronegative.

The genes are TRBV4-3 and TRBJ2-4; 9 bases fit TRBD2. The CDR3 consists of 15 residues. Unmatched junction bases numbered 7, after V lost 2 bases and J lost 8 bases. The germline gives CDR1 LGHNA, CDR2 YSLEER. DNA for the CDR3: TGCGCCAGCAGCCAATGGCTGGCGGGGGGGGACATTCAGTACTTC. This encodes CASSQWLAGGDIQYF.

Written as DNA, the CDR3 is TGTGCCAGCAGCCCTCAGGGGCGACGGCAGCCCCAGCATTTT. It encodes CASSPQGRRQPQHF. The chain combines TRBV5-6 with TRBJ1-5, with D possibly being TRBD1 (6 bases). The CDR3 is 14 amino acids. V was clipped by 4 bases and J by 7 bases, with 15 bases between them. Germline-derived CDR1 and CDR2 are SGHDT and YYEEEE.

This chain links TRBV9 with TRBJ1-3; no clear D gene. V was shortened by 1 base and J by 0 bases, with 14 bases between the two germline ends. The CDR3 covers 17 residues. The germline V gene has CDR1 SGDLS and CDR2 YYNGEE. CDR3: CASSVRNSGDSGNTIYF. The CDR3 DNA is TGTGCCAGCAGCGTAAGGAATAGCGGTGACTCTGGAAACACCATATATTTT. The whole variable domain, filled in from reference TRBV9 and TRBJ1-3, reads DSGVTQTPKHLITATGQRVTLRCSPRSGDLSVYWYQQSLDQGLQFLIQYYNGEERAKGNILERFSAQQFPDLHSELNLSSLELGDSALYFCASSVRNSGDSGNTIYFGEGSWLTVV.

V is TRBV7-2 and J is TRBJ2-5, with D possibly TRBD1 on 6 matching bases. Trimming left V 0 bases short and J 5 bases short, with 13 bases between. CDR1 and CDR2 (germline): SGHTA, FQGNSA. The CDR3 spans 15 residues. The CDR3 protein is CASSLATGFAETQYF. The CDR3 DNA reads as TGTGCCAGCAGCTTAGCCACAGGGTTCGCGGAGACCCAGTACTTC.

The CDR3 DNA is TGTGCCAGCATAGGGCGGGGAAATCAGCCCCAGCATTTT. Translating it yields CASIGRGNQPQHF. The J gene is TRBJ1-5, the V gene TRBV6-6, with D hard to call. Germline CDR1 is MNHNY and CDR2 is SVGAGI (reference sequence). The V gene lost 7 bases and the J gene lost 4 bases, with 11 bases spanning the gap. CDR3 size: 13 residues.

J is TRBJ1-6 and V is TRBV6-1; tentative D call: TRBD1 (6 bases). The CDR3 has 14 residues. CDR1 MNHNS and CDR2 SASEGT come from the germline V gene. Trimming took 7 bases from V and 6 from J, leaving 13 bases between them. As DNA, the CDR3 is TGTGCCAGCACCTTCGACAGGATTAATTCACCCCTCCACTTT. Translation gives CASTFDRINSPLHF.

J is TRBJ2-3 and V is TRBV6-5; 9 positions match TRBD1. Germline V gene lookup returns CDR1 MNHEY and CDR2 SVGAGI. This CDR3 has 15 amino acids. Trimming cost V 4 bases and J 4 bases; bases outside gene matches: 6. CDR3 residues: CASSFRQGESDTQYF. The CDR3 nucleotides are TGTGCCAGCAGTTTCCGACAGGGGGAGTCAGATACGCAGTATTTT.

This clone occurred a few times. This chain uses TRBV5-8 with TRBJ2-2; 7 bases agree with TRBD2. This CDR3 region has 16 residues. The trim removed 0 bases at V and 5 bases at J, leaving 7 bases unmatched. The germline gives CDR1 SGHTS, CDR2 YDEGEE. CDR3 protein: CASSLGVSGTTGELFF. CDR3 in DNA: TGTGCCAGCAGCTTGGGGGTGAGCGGGACTACCGGGGAGCTGTTTTTT.

This chain connects TRBV5-1 to TRBJ1-3; D remains ambiguous. Trimming shortened V by 4 bases and J by 0 bases, and 11 bases separated the two germline ends. Germline values: CDR1 SGHRS, CDR2 YFSETQ. CDR3 size: 15 residues. The CDR3: CASSNSLSSGNTIYF. The CDR3 DNA reads as TGCGCCAGCAGCAACAGCCTGTCCTCTGGAAACACCATATATTTT.

The chain employs TRBV5-1 and TRBJ2-5, with 9 bases lining up with TRBD1. CDR3 length: 17 residues. The germline gives CDR1 SGHRS, CDR2 YFSETQ. With 1 base clipped from V and 2 bases from J, the junction kept 9 bases outside the gene matches. The CDR3 protein is CASSLSVQGALQETQYF. DNA for the CDR3: TGCGCCAGCAGCTTGTCAGTACAGGGGGCCCTACAAGAGACCCAGTACTTC.

V gene TRBV30 combines with J gene TRBJ1-2; 8 bases are shared with TRBD1. CDR1 is GTSNPN, CDR2 SVGIG, per germline (reference sequence). The CDR3 extends over 14 amino acids. V was pared by 0 bases and J by 8 bases, with 8 bases of the junction left unmatched. The CDR3 here is CAWSVGTGRGGYTF. The CDR3 DNA follows: TGTGCCTGGAGTGTAGGGACAGGCAGAGGGGGCTACACCTTC.

The V and J genes are TRBV30 and TRBJ2-7, with 10 positions matching TRBD2. The germline V gene has CDR1 GTSNPN and CDR2 SVGIG (reference sequence). The V gene end was trimmed by 2 bases and the J gene end by 2 bases; junction bases not matched to a gene: 6. The CDR3 contains 15 residues. CDR3 residues: CAWSSGLADTYEQYF. DNA for the CDR3: TGTGCCTGGAGTTCTGGACTAGCGGATACCTACGAGCAGTACTTC.

This rearrangement joins TRBV5-4 to TRBJ1-1; 8 bases fit TRBD1. This CDR3 is built from 15 residues. Losses at the gene ends were 2 bases for V and 3 bases for J; bases not matched to a gene: 6. Germline V lookup: CDR1 SGHNT, CDR2 YYREEE (reference sequence). The CDR3 spells CASSLDRGEYTEAFF. The CDR3 DNA reads TGTGCCAGCAGCTTAGACAGGGGAGAATACACTGAAGCTTTCTTT.

The genes are TRBV21-1 and TRBJ2-7; the D call of TRBD1 is as the table states it, not checked on the DNA. TRBV21-1 is recorded as a pseudogene. This CDR3 spans 19 amino acids. DNA of the CDR3: TGTGCCAGCAGCAACAATTGGGAGAAGGGACAGGGGGGAGTGTACGAGCAGTACTTC. As protein: CASSNNWEKGQGGVYEQYF.

This clone has only one observation. The chain employs TRBV7-2 and TRBJ1-4, with D possibly TRBD1 on 5 matching bases. V was trimmed by 1 base and J by 4 bases, leaving 10 bases between them. The CDR3 covers 15 residues. CDR1 is SGHTA, CDR2 FQGNSA, per germline. The CDR3 DNA reads as TGTGCCAGCAGCTTAGTGGCAGGGATTAATGAAAAACTGTTTTTT. Its protein product is CASSLVAGINEKLFF.

The CDR3 sequence: CSVGDRGNEQFF. CDR3 nucleotides: TGCAGCGTAGGGGACAGGGGAAATGAGCAGTTCTTC. The genes are TRBV29-1 and TRBJ2-1; 10 bases are a match to TRBD1. The CDR3 loop spans 12 amino acids. J gave up 7 bases and V 6 bases, and 3 bases lay outside the gene matches. The germline CDR1 and CDR2 sequences are SQVTM and ANQGSEA.

The chain combines TRBV5-6 with TRBJ1-2; the match to TRBD1 covers 7 bases. V was pared by 3 bases and J by 2 bases, with 7 bases of the junction left unmatched. This CDR3 has 15 amino acids. The germline V gene has CDR1 SGHDT and CDR2 YYEEEE. The CDR3 bases are TGTGCCAGCAGCTCACTTCCGACAGGGAACTATGGCTACACCTTC. This sequence encodes CASSSLPTGNYGYTF.

V and J are TRBV7-3 and TRBJ2-1; D is uncertain. Trimming removed 3 bases from V and 0 bases from J, with 9 bases in between. The CDR3 is made up of 15 amino acids. Germline assignment: CDR1 SGHTA and CDR2 FQGTGA. This CDR3 is CASSFLGSSYNEQFF. The CDR3 coding sequence is TGTGCCAGCAGCTTCTTGGGCAGCTCCTACAATGAGCAGTTCTTC.

V usage is TRBV11-3 and J usage is TRBJ2-5, with D possibly matching TRBD2 (6 bases). CDR3 size: 16 residues. Germline lookup yields CDR1 SGHNT and CDR2 YENEEA. V was clipped by 3 bases and J by 5 bases, with 19 bases between them. The CDR3 is CASSFVGRGWRETQYF. DNA for the CDR3: TGTGCCAGCAGCTTTGTGGGGCGGGGCTGGCGCGAGACCCAGTACTTC. The whole variable domain, filled in from reference TRBV11-3 and TRBJ2-5, reads EAGVVQSPRYKIIEKKQPVAFWCNPISGHNTLYWYLQNLGQGPELLIRYENEEAVDDSQLPKDRFSAERLKGVDSTLKIQPAELGDSAVYLCASSFVGRGWRETQYFGPGTRLLVL.

The rearrangement links TRBV9 to TRBJ2-1; TRBD2 aligns across 8 bases. Germline lookup yields CDR1 SGDLS and CDR2 YYNGEE. This CDR3 has 17 amino acids. Trimming took 3 bases from V and 0 from J; bases not matched to a gene: 8. CDR3 coding DNA: TGTGCCAGCAGCGGAGATAGCGGGATTATCTCCTACAATGAGCAGTTCTTC. Translation gives CASSGDSGIISYNEQFF.

V is TRBV5-6 and J is TRBJ2-7; a weak D match, TRBD2 (6 bases). V was clipped by 0 bases and J by 6 bases, with 13 bases between them. Looked up from germline, CDR1 is SGHDT and CDR2 is YYEEEE. The CDR3 loop spans 14 amino acids. CDR3 sequence reads: CASSLGAGDSEQYF. CDR3 DNA: TGTGCCAGCAGCTTGGGAGCGGGCGATTCCGAGCAGTACTTC.

The CDR3 nucleotides read TGTGCCAGCAGTTACTCGATCGGAGGAATCAACTACGAGCAGTACTTC. It translates to CASSYSIGGINYEQYF. V is TRBV6-6 and J is TRBJ2-7; TRBD2 is a possible D gene (5 bases). CDR1 and CDR2 (germline): MNHNY, SVGAGI (reference sequence). There are 16 residues in the CDR3. V gave up 0 bases and J gave up 3 bases, with 15 bases separating them.

V and J are TRBV6-4 and TRBJ2-6, with D maybe TRBD2 (5 bases). Trimming shortened V by 0 bases and J by 1 base, and 7 bases separated the two germline ends. This CDR3 has 16 residues. CDR1 and CDR2 (germline): MRHNA, SNTAGT. The CDR3 DNA follows: TGTGCCAGCAGTGACTCAAGAGGGTCTGGGGCCAACGTCCTGACTTTC. Encoded protein: CASSDSRGSGANVLTF.

The chain couples TRBV7-3 to TRBJ1-1, with no clear D. Trimming removed 2 bases from V and 1 base from J, with 8 bases in between. Germline CDR1 reads SGHTA; CDR2 reads FQGTGA. There are 14 residues in the CDR3. In DNA, the CDR3 is TGTGCCAGCAGCTTATTTGGCGGGAACACTGAAGCTTTCTTT. Protein product: CASSLFGGNTEAFF.

The chain uses TRBV10-3 and TRBJ2-7; 7 bases map to TRBD1. The CDR3 totals 15 residues. V trimming: 5 bases; J trimming: 3 bases; junction bases outside the gene matches: 10. Germline lookup yields CDR1 ENHRY and CDR2 SYGVKD. The CDR3 loop reads CAISPYVQGDYEQYF. CDR3 coding DNA: TGTGCCATCAGTCCCTATGTCCAGGGGGACTACGAGCAGTACTTC.

Only one count was recorded for this clone. The gene calls are TRBV11-2 and TRBJ2-5; D might be TRBD1 or TRBD2, each matching 5 bases. Matching the DNA end better, TRBJ2-7 makes the J call doubtful. The CDR3 runs 12 residues. Germline V gene data show CDR1 as SGHAT and CDR2 as FQNNGV. CDR3 in amino acids: CASSLGAYEQYF. The CDR3 region has the DNA TGTGCCAGCAGCTTGGGGGCCTACGAGCAGTACTTC.

The chain is built from TRBV14 and TRBJ1-2; no clear D gene. The CDR3 consists of 13 residues. The germline V gene has CDR1 SGHDN and CDR2 FVKESK. V shed 4 bases and J shed 1 base, with 7 bases lying between them. CDR3 coding DNA: TGTGCCAGCAGCCTCGGGGATAACTATGGCTACACCTTC. It encodes CASSLGDNYGYTF.

CDR3 nucleotide sequence: TGTGCCAGCAGCGACGGACAGGGGGCTTATCACGAGCAGTACTTC. Protein product: CASSDGQGAYHEQYF. The chain employs TRBV7-9 and TRBJ2-7, with 11 nucleotides matching TRBD1. Unmatched junction bases numbered 8, after V lost 5 bases and J lost 5 bases. The CDR3 is 15 amino acids. Per germline, CDR1 SEHNR and CDR2 FQNEAQ (reference sequence).

This rearrangement joins TRBV28 to TRBJ2-1; D unclear. Germline assignment: CDR1 MDHEN and CDR2 SYDVKM. There are 12 residues in the CDR3. Trimming cost V 5 bases and J 5 bases, with 7 bases left between them. The CDR3 bases are TGTGCCAGCAGTCCGTCCGACAATGAGCAGTTCTTC. Translating it yields CASSPSDNEQFF.